A single sample gave rise to the 24 T cell receptor beta chains below, sequenced in a study of T cell responses to AZD1222 COVID-19 vaccine. Using immunoSEQ multiplex PCR, the repertoire was profiled, and TCRdb retains in-frame clones only, with some absent. This table has 150,000 or so clones, approximately 87% appearing once. The sequencing used peripheral blood, collected on day 0 of MenACWY control vaccination. The origin of the receptors is an adult in good health.

This rearrangement joins TRBV5-1 to TRBJ1-1; 8 positions match TRBD1. Germline CDR1 SGHRS, CDR2 YFSETQ. Germline trimming cut 3 bases from V and 2 bases from J; bases unmatched to any gene: 3. The CDR3 sequence is 14 residues long. Here the CDR3 reads CASSSDRVNTEAFF. CDR3 DNA sequence: TGCGCCAGCAGCTCGGACAGGGTCAACACTGAAGCTTTCTTT.

The gene calls are TRBV5-1 and TRBJ1-2; TRBD1 matches 7 bases. The CDR3 is 14 amino acids. From germline, CDR1 is SGHRS and CDR2 YFSETQ. Trimming took 2 bases from V and 6 from J; bases not matched to a gene: 7. The CDR3 sequence: CASSLGGPTNGYTF. Written as DNA, the CDR3 is TGCGCCAGCAGCTTAGGGGGCCCTACTAATGGCTACACCTTC.

The chain has TRBV19 and TRBJ2-1; the D gene is possibly TRBD1 (6 bases). CDR3 length: 15 amino acids. Deletions cut 3 bases from V and 1 base from J, with 10 bases between. Germline V gives CDR1 LNHDA, CDR2 SQIVND (reference sequence). The CDR3 DNA reads TGTGCCAGTAGTATTACAGGGAGTTCCTACAATGAGCAGTTCTTC. This translates into CASSITGSSYNEQFF.

This clone was recorded only once. V gene TRBV28 combines with J gene TRBJ1-5, with D unclear. This CDR3 has 13 residues. The germline V and J ends were trimmed by 2 bases and 1 base, with 3 bases remaining between them. Germline V lookup: CDR1 MDHEN, CDR2 SYDVKM. CDR3 amino acids: CASSLPSNQPQHF. The CDR3 nucleotides read TGTGCCAGCAGTTTACCCAGCAATCAGCCCCAGCATTTT.

The V and J genes are TRBV7-3 and TRBJ1-1, with D maybe TRBD1 (6 bases). The CDR3 consists of 13 residues. The ends were cut back, 6 bases at V and 6 bases at J, with 14 bases in the middle. In germline, CDR1 is SGHTA, CDR2 FQGTGA. CDR3 amino acids: CASSQIRGAEAFF. The CDR3 coding sequence is TGTGCCAGCAGTCAAATCAGGGGCGCTGAAGCTTTCTTT. Drawing the rest from reference TRBV7-3 and TRBJ1-1, the complete variable domain is GAGVSQTPSNKVTEKGKYVELRCDPISGHTALYWYRQSLGQGPEFLIYFQGTGAADDSGLPNDRFFAVRPEGSVSTLKIQRTERGDSAVYLCASSQIRGAEAFFGQGTRLTVV.

The rearrangement uses TRBV4-2 and TRBJ1-2, with 12 nucleotides matching TRBD1. Germline V gene sequence: CDR1 LGHNA, CDR2 YNFKEQ. The CDR3 length is 15 residues. V was pared by 3 bases and J by 4 bases, with 3 bases of the junction left unmatched. Here the CDR3 reads CASSQGTGGIYGYTF. The CDR3 DNA sequence: TGTGCCAGCAGCCAGGGGACAGGGGGCATCTATGGCTACACCTTC.

The genes are TRBV3-1 (or the pseudogene TRBV3-2) and TRBJ1-2; 8 bases match TRBD1. Germline V gene lookup returns CDR1 LGHDT and CDR2 YNNKEL (reference sequence). The CDR3 has 14 amino acids. The J segment lost 4 bases and the V segment lost 4 bases, leaving 5 bases of the junction unmatched. CDR3 DNA: TGTGCCAGCAGCCCCAGGGGGCTAGGCTATGGCTACACCTTC. Translation gives CASSPRGLGYGYTF.

This chain uses TRBV29-1 with TRBJ2-2; D may be TRBD2 (5 bases). The germline V and J ends were trimmed by 2 bases and 0 bases, with 13 bases remaining between them. This CDR3 comprises 16 residues. The germline V gene has CDR1 SQVTM and CDR2 ANQGSEA. CDR3 sequence: CSVERGNPPNTGELFF. As DNA, the CDR3 is TGCAGCGTTGAACGGGGTAATCCCCCGAACACCGGGGAGCTGTTTTTT.

The V and J genes are TRBV6-2 or TRBV6-3 and TRBJ1-2; D call uncertain. V was trimmed by 4 bases and J by 4 bases, leaving 7 bases between them. This CDR3 is 12 amino acids long. The germline V gene encodes CDR1 MNHEY and CDR2 SVGEGT. The CDR3 loop reads CASSLEGYGYTF. The CDR3, as DNA: TGTGCCAGCAGTTTGGAGGGCTATGGCTACACCTTC.

CDR3 sequence: CASRQDRATSYEQYV. The CDR3 DNA reads TGTGCCAGCAGACAGGACAGGGCAACCTCCTACGAGCAGTACGTC. The chain uses TRBV6-5 and TRBJ2-7, with 8 positions matching TRBD1. The J segment lost 0 bases and the V segment lost 6 bases, leaving 7 bases of the junction unmatched. Germline V gene lookup returns CDR1 MNHEY and CDR2 SVGAGI. The CDR3 consists of 15 residues.

The chain links TRBV19 to TRBJ2-3; no clear D gene. Germline values: CDR1 LNHDA, CDR2 SQIVND (reference sequence). The V end lost 9 bases, the J end lost 2 bases, and 3 bases lay between the germline ends. CDR3 length equals 10 residues. The CDR3 reads CARTTDTQYF. The CDR3 DNA reads as TGTGCCAGGACCACAGATACGCAGTATTTT.

This sequence joins TRBV4-1 and TRBJ1-1; D uncertain. CDR3 size: 16 residues. Germline values: CDR1 MGHRA, CDR2 YSYEKL. Trimming took off 0 bases at V and 6 bases at J, with 17 bases between the two ends. The CDR3 protein is CASSQDPPSRNAEAFF. The CDR3 region has the DNA TGCGCCAGCAGCCAAGACCCCCCGTCGCGAAACGCTGAAGCTTTCTTT.

The chain uses TRBV5-1 and TRBJ1-1, with a weak D call TRBD1 (6 bases). The V gene's germline CDR1 is SGHRS and CDR2 YFSETQ. Deletions cut 0 bases from V and 8 bases from J, with 11 bases between. The CDR3 extends over 13 amino acids. The CDR3 reads CASSLGGGAEAFF. Written as DNA, the CDR3 is TGCGCCAGCAGCTTGGGAGGGGGGGCCGAAGCTTTCTTT.

The chain recombines TRBV7-2 with TRBJ2-3; D might be TRBD1 (5 bases). The CDR3 has 17 residues. V lost 3 bases and J 2 bases, leaving 18 bases between the germline ends. Germline CDR1 is SGHTA and CDR2 is FQGNSA. In nucleotides, the CDR3 is TGTGCCAGCAGCTTCCAAACAGGCTCCCCACTCACAGATACGCAGTATTTT. Protein product: CASSFQTGSPLTDTQYF.

Written as DNA, the CDR3 is TGTGCCAGCAGGGTTAATTCACCCCTCCACTTT. Protein: CASRVNSPLHF. The chain has TRBV2 and TRBJ1-6; the D is unclear. The V end was cut by 6 bases, the J end by 6 bases, with 3 bases between. The CDR3 runs 11 residues. The germline CDR1 and CDR2 sequences are SNHLY and FYNNEI.

This chain links TRBV7-2 with TRBJ1-6, with a weak D call TRBD1 (6 bases). Germline values: CDR1 SGHTA, CDR2 FQGNSA. Deletions cut 5 bases from V and 10 bases from J, with 6 bases between. There are 11 residues in the CDR3. The CDR3 protein is CASSQGSPLHF. The CDR3 DNA follows: TGTGCCAGCAGCCAGGGGTCACCCCTCCACTTT.

This clone was observed a single time. This rearrangement joins TRBV6-5 to TRBJ1-5; D not certain. CDR1 MNHEY and CDR2 SVGAGI come from the germline V gene. This CDR3 spans 13 amino acids. V shed 5 bases and J shed 3 bases, with 8 bases lying between them. The CDR3 DNA is TGTGCCAGCAGTCCTAGGGTCAATCAGCCCCAGCATTTT. Its translation: CASSPRVNQPQHF.

The chain joins TRBV18 to TRBJ2-1, with a possible D match to TRBD2 (6 bases). Germline V gene data show CDR1 as KGHSH and CDR2 as LQKENI. The germline V and J ends were trimmed by 4 bases and 3 bases, with 19 bases remaining between them. This CDR3 region has 17 residues. CDR3 in DNA: TGTGCCAGCTCACTTTCCGGTGAGGGCGGGAACTACAATGAGCAGTTCTTC. Translation: CASSLSGEGGNYNEQFF.

This clone appeared once. CDR3 in amino acids: CASSQRPREKLFF. In DNA form, the CDR3 reads TGTGCCAGCAGTCAACGCCCCAGGGAAAAACTGTTTTTT. The rearrangement uses TRBV7-2 and TRBJ1-4; no clear D gene. The germline CDR1 and CDR2 sequences are SGHTA and FQGNSA. The CDR3 is made up of 13 amino acids. Trimming took 6 bases from V and 8 from J, leaving 13 bases between them.

This chain links TRBV5-8 with TRBJ1-5, with D hard to call. Looked up from germline, CDR1 is SGHTS and CDR2 is YDEGEE. The CDR3 consists of 14 residues. Trimming removed 6 bases at V and 7 bases at J, with 17 bases between. DNA for the CDR3: TGTGCCAGCACCTTTTTATCGGATGCGCAGCCCCAGCATTTT. This encodes CASTFLSDAQPQHF.

The chain links TRBV19 to TRBJ2-2; D is unresolved. The germline V gene has CDR1 LNHDA and CDR2 SQIVND (reference sequence). Trimming shortened V by 8 bases and J by 1 base, and 8 bases separated the two germline ends. This CDR3 is built from 13 residues. CDR3 nucleotides: TGTGCCAGTGCCTGGGGGAACACCGGGGAGCTGTTTTTT. Residues: CASAWGNTGELFF.

As for this clone: Other DNA sequences in the sample encode the same CDR3. The chain employs TRBV6-6 and TRBJ1-5, with TRBD1 as a possible D gene (5 bases). The V end was cut by 2 bases, the J end by 7 bases, with 6 bases between. Germline CDR1 MNHNY, CDR2 SVGAGI (reference sequence). The CDR3 sequence is 12 residues long. CDR3 DNA sequence: TGTGCCAGCAGTTACGGGGGACAGCCCCAGCATTTT. It specifies CASSYGGQPQHF.

This clone has only one observation. The CDR3 spells CASFGAGGLGSQFF. The CDR3 DNA reads as TGTGCCAGTTTCGGGGCAGGGGGCTTAGGTTCGCAGTTCTTC. This rearrangement joins TRBV19 to TRBJ2-1, with 8 bases identical to TRBD1. The CDR3 has 14 amino acids. V lost 8 bases to trimming and J lost 12 bases; unmatched junction nucleotides: 15. Germline CDR1 and CDR2: LNHDA and SQIVND (reference sequence).

The chain links TRBV18 to TRBJ1-2; unclear D gene. Trimming removed 3 bases at V and 4 bases at J, with 15 bases between. This CDR3 is built from 15 residues. Per germline, CDR1 KGHSH and CDR2 LQKENI. In DNA form, the CDR3 reads TGTGCCAGCTCACCCCCACTCCGCCAGGCCTATGGCTACACCTTC. It specifies CASSPPLRQAYGYTF.